The rows below give T cell receptor beta chains drawn from one sample of a study of cytomegalovirus exposure and HLA in healthy donors. The repertoire was sequenced with immunoSEQ multiplex PCR; TCRdb's copy has only in-frame clones and lacks some. The sample contains about 110,000 clones, approximately 81% of which appear only once. Sequenced material: PBMCs. These TCRs come from a woman under 40 in good health and CMV-seronegative. The CDR3 runs from the conserved cysteine through the conserved F or W. Fields, in order: CDR3 length, V gene, clone size, D gene, J gene, CDR3 DNA, CDR3 protein. A D gene is named only where the DNA matches it firmly. Clone size is shown for a subset of rows, as once, few, many or a class of expanded clone.

len: 15
v_gene: TRBV27
abundance: NA
d_gene: NA
j_gene: TRBJ2-3
CDR3nt: TGTGCCAGCTGCCCCCTCCTGGCAGTCTCAGATACGCAGTATTTT
CDR3aa: CASCPLLAVSDTQYF

len: 14
v_gene: TRBV10-1
abundance: NA
d_gene: TRBD2
j_gene: TRBJ2-1
CDR3nt: TGCGCCAGCAGTGCGAGCGGGACCTACAATGAGCAGTTCTTC
CDR3aa: CASSASGTYNEQFF

len: 13
v_gene: TRBV5-1
abundance: NA
d_gene: TRBD2
j_gene: TRBJ2-5
CDR3nt: TGCGCCAGCAGCTTCCGGGGGGAAGAGACCCAGTACTTC
CDR3aa: CASSFRGEETQYF

len: 13
v_gene: TRBV14
abundance: NA
d_gene: NA
j_gene: TRBJ2-7
CDR3nt: TGTGCCAGCAGCCAAGTGTCCCTCTACGAGCAGTACTTC
CDR3aa: CASSQVSLYEQYF

len: 14
v_gene: TRBV9
abundance: NA
d_gene: TRBD2
j_gene: TRBJ2-2
CDR3nt: TGTGCCAGCAGCGTAGCAACTAGCGCCGGGGAGCTGTTTTTT
CDR3aa: CASSVATSAGELFF

len: 15
v_gene: TRBV5-5
abundance: NA
d_gene: NA
j_gene: TRBJ2-1
CDR3nt: TGTGCCAGCAGCTTGGGGCCCACGGGTCGGGATGAGCAGTTCTTC
CDR3aa: CASSLGPTGRDEQFF

len: 12
v_gene: TRBV13
abundance: few
d_gene: NA
j_gene: TRBJ2-7
CDR3nt: TGTGCCAGCAGCTTATCGGGGTCCGAGCAGTACTTC
CDR3aa: CASSLSGSEQYF

len: 16
v_gene: TRBV5-1
abundance: NA
d_gene: TRBD2
j_gene: TRBJ2-5
CDR3nt: TGCGCCAGCAGCAGCGCCCGGGCGGGAGTCCAAGAGACCCAGTACTTC
CDR3aa: CASSSARAGVQETQYF

len: 12
v_gene: TRBV6-6
abundance: NA
d_gene: NA
j_gene: TRBJ1-1
CDR3nt: TGTGCCAGCAAAACGGGGAACACTGAAGCTTTCTTT
CDR3aa: CASKTGNTEAFF

len: 15
v_gene: TRBV9
abundance: once
d_gene: TRBD2
j_gene: TRBJ2-1
CDR3nt: TGTGCCAGCAGCCCTCAAGCGGGAGGCTCTAATGAGCAGTTCTTC
CDR3aa: CASSPQAGGSNEQFF

len: 15
v_gene: TRBV5-1
abundance: few
d_gene: NA
j_gene: TRBJ1-2
CDR3nt: TGCGCCAGCAGCTTGGATCCAGGGAACGTTTTCGGCTACACCTTC
CDR3aa: CASSLDPGNVFGYTF

len: 15
v_gene: TRBV30
abundance: NA
d_gene: TRBD1
j_gene: TRBJ2-6
CDR3nt: TGTGCCTGGAGCCGAGGGGGCGCTGGGGCCAACGTCCTGACTTTC
CDR3aa: CAWSRGGAGANVLTF

len: 13
v_gene: TRBV6-5
abundance: NA
d_gene: NA
j_gene: TRBJ1-6
CDR3nt: TGTGCCAGCAGTTCCAGGCCCGACTCACCCCTCCACTTT
CDR3aa: CASSSRPDSPLHF